A selection of T cell receptor beta chains follows, all from one sample in a study of T cell repertoires in cytomegalovirus infection. TCRdb redid the calling of the reads with MiXCR, one entry per CDR3 protein. The profile shows approximately 590,000 distinct CDR3 sequences, 40% of them singletons. The antigens for these receptors are not known. This sample comprised cultured PBMCs, obtained from culture after CMV antigen stimulation. These TCRs come from a human donor in good health (CMV status not recorded). Some clones in this sample may be carry-over from other donors' samples. Both conserved end residues are part of each CDR3. The D gene is left open where the match is weak. Only part of the rows carry a size: once, few, many, or a class if the clone is expanded.

clone size,V gene,J gene,D gene,CDR3 protein,CDR3 DNA
.,TRBV7-9,TRBJ2-1,.,CASSLWEGNEQFF,TGTGCCAGCAGCTTATGGGAAGGGAATGAGCAGTTCTTC
.,TRBV7-2,TRBJ2-7,.,CASSIVGQPSSYEQYF,TGTGCCAGCAGTATCGTGGGTCAGCCGAGCTCCTACGAGCAGTACTTC
.,TRBV7-8,TRBJ2-5,.,CASSISGPETQYF,TGTGCCAGCAGCATTAGCGGCCCAGAGACCCAGTACTTC
.,TRBV7-9,TRBJ2-1,.,CASSLTRSRTGFF,TGTGCCAGCAGCTTAACGCGCAGCCGGACTGGATTCTTC
once,TRBV7-6,TRBJ2-5,TRBD2,CASSFSGTRETQYF,TGTGCCAGCAGCTTCTCCGGGACTAGGGAGACCCAGTACTTC
.,TRBV7-2,TRBJ2-1,.,CASSLAFGLGSYNEQFF,TGTGCCAGCAGCTTAGCGTTCGGACTGGGCTCCTACAATGAGCAGTTCTTC
few,TRBV7-2,TRBJ1-1,.,CASSSQGEGEAFF,TGTGCCAGCAGCTCCCAGGGAGAGGGGGAAGCTTTCTTT
many,TRBV7-6,TRBJ2-7,TRBD2,CASSSSGGDYEQYF,TGTGCCAGCAGCTCGTCTGGGGGGGACTACGAGCAGTACTTC
few,TRBV7-2,TRBJ2-3,.,CASSRDQSGGTDTQYF,TGTGCCAGCAGCAGAGACCAATCCGGAGGGACAGATACGCAGTATTTT
.,TRBV2,TRBJ2-3,.,CASRPRGDTQYF,TGTGCCAGCAGACCCCGGGGGGATACGCAGTATTTT
few,TRBV6-6,TRBJ1-6,.,CASSRDNDNSPLHF,TGTGCCAGCAGCCGGGACAACGATAATTCACCCCTCCACTTT
.,TRBV12-3/TRBV12-4,TRBJ2-5,TRBD1,CASSNSGQEGETQYF,TGTGCCAGCAGCAACTCGGGACAGGAGGGAGAGACCCAGTACTTC
many,TRBV7-2,TRBJ2-4,.,CASSLAQGNIQYF,TGTGCCAGCAGTTTGGCACAGGGTAACATTCAGTACTTC
.,TRBV14,TRBJ1-4,.,CASSRDYNEKLFF,TGTGCCAGCAGCCGGGACTATAATGAAAAACTGTTTTTT
few,TRBV5-1,TRBJ2-3,.,CASSLARAASTDTQYF,TGCGCCAGCAGCTTGGCCCGAGCAGCTAGCACAGATACGCAGTATTTT
.,TRBV20-1,TRBJ2-3,TRBD2,CSAPFPQIAGETDTQYF,TGCAGTGCTCCGTTCCCGCAGATAGCGGGGGAGACAGATACGCAGTATTTT
few,TRBV29-1,TRBJ2-3,TRBD2,CSVEDRGGTDTQYF,TGCAGCGTTGAAGATCGGGGGGGCACAGATACGCAGTATTTT
.,TRBV5-1,TRBJ1-6,.,CASSLVGRNNSPLHF,TGCGCCAGCAGCTTGGTAGGGCGGAATAATTCACCCCTCCACTTT
.,TRBV7-2,TRBJ1-1,.,CASSLAVRGEAFF,TGTGCCAGCAGCTTAGCAGTCAGGGGTGAAGCTTTCTTT
few,TRBV7-2,TRBJ2-5,.,CASSPRTEKTQYF,TGTGCCAGCAGCCCCAGGACAGAAAAGACCCAGTACTTC
.,TRBV12-3/TRBV12-4,TRBJ2-7,TRBD1,CASSLRQGKQYF,TGTGCCAGCAGTTTGAGACAGGGGAAGCAGTACTTC
many,TRBV7-2,TRBJ2-3,.,CASSQLPVTRSTDTQYF,TGTGCCAGCAGTCAGCTCCCGGTTACCCGATCCACAGATACGCAGTATTTT
.,TRBV6-1,TRBJ2-7,.,CASSHGFEQYF,TGTGCCAGCAGTCACGGGTTTGAGCAGTACTTC
few,TRBV7-2,TRBJ2-3,.,CASRPIADVGGSQYF,TGTGCCAGCAGACCAATCGCCGATGTAGGTGGATCGCAGTATTTT
.,TRBV7-8,TRBJ2-1,.,CASSFSGRSYNEQFF,TGTGCCAGCAGTTTTAGCGGTCGCTCCTACAATGAGCAGTTCTTC
few,TRBV19,TRBJ2-1,TRBD1,CASSARQGIYNEQFF,TGTGCCAGTAGCGCCCGACAGGGGATATACAATGAGCAGTTCTTC
.,TRBV7-9,TRBJ2-7,.,CASSLVHGAGWHEQYF,TGTGCCAGCAGCTTAGTGCACGGGGCAGGGTGGCACGAGCAGTACTTC
few,TRBV7-2,TRBJ2-7,.,CASSLLSDEQYF,TGTGCCAGCAGCTTATTGAGTGACGAGCAGTACTTC
.,TRBV12-3/TRBV12-4,TRBJ2-1,.,CASSDYIGNEQFF,TGTGCCAGCAGCGACTATATAGGGAATGAGCAGTTCTTC
.,TRBV12-3/TRBV12-4,TRBJ1-2,.,CASSHGTSLYGYTF,TGTGCCAGCAGCCACGGGACAAGTCTTTATGGCTACACCTTC
.,TRBV6-1,TRBJ2-7,.,CASRERKAGEQYF,TGTGCCAGCAGGGAAAGGAAGGCGGGCGAGCAGTACTTC
.,TRBV7-9,TRBJ2-5,.,CASSSDAPGRETQYF,TGTGCCAGCAGCTCAGACGCCCCGGGGCGTGAGACCCAGTACTTC
.,TRBV12-3/TRBV12-4,TRBJ2-1,TRBD2,CASSRQRLAGDEQFF,TGTGCCAGCAGCCGTCAGCGACTAGCGGGAGATGAGCAGTTCTTC
.,TRBV12-3/TRBV12-4,TRBJ1-1,.,CASRLGHTNTEAFF,TGTGCCAGTCGCCTGGGGCATACGAACACTGAAGCTTTCTTT